A single TCR beta chain is shown here with its context. The data are from a study of PD-L1 blockade in urothelial cancer. Overall study context: Blood samples had a median of approximately 150,000 T cells, roughly 83,000 unique TCRs, and clonality roughly 0.08.

Time point reported: pretreatment peripheral blood. The CDR3 covers 15 residues. V was clipped by 0 bases and J by 2 bases, with 11 bases between them. Germline V gene lookup returns CDR1 LGHNA and CDR2 YSLEER. Here immunoSEQ multiplex PCR was the method, and the copy in TCRdb shows in-frame clones only, minus some. The sample has 50,000 or so clones, around 79% seen once. The sequence came from a man between 65 and 80 years old with urothelial cancer. The rearrangement uses TRBV4-3 and TRBJ2-7, with D maybe TRBD2 (6 bases). The specimen was PBMCs, collected around atezolizumab (anti-PD-L1) treatment. The CDR3 DNA is TGCGCCAGCAGCCAAGACGATAGCGGCGCCTACGAGCAGTACTTC. Amino acids: CASSQDDSGAYEQYF.